This T cell receptor (beta chain) was observed in a study of blood T cell repertoires in COVID-19 (dated by TCRdb to the early 2020s). Regarding the complete study: Collaborator samples came from the United States, Italy and Spain and covered acute and convalescent phases of COVID-19. The prospective study material was composed of cDNA or gDNA derived from T cells, B-cell-depleted T cells, or PBMCs. Subjects who had been exposed to COVID-19, were actively infected with it, or had recovered from it provided the deeply sampled blood TCRbeta repertoires that made up the dataset. A freely available public database, intended as a resource for researchers studying the immune response to SARS-CoV-2, is where the repertoires were released. Samples came from the ongoing ImmuneRACE study (first 160 participants) plus 1,254 subjects from 6 global collaborators. Nearly every sample came with metadata listing a de-identified subject ID, COVID-19 status, age in years and sex. HLA class I and class II types, where available, came from metadata supplied by the sample provider rather than from assay-based typing. General study outcomes and caveats: The amount of clinical and demographic metadata varied by source and participant and was provided uncurated.

Collaborating institutions collected whole blood in K2EDTA tubes following their own protocols. For TCRbeta analysis, collaborators shipped samples in one of three forms: frozen whole blood, isolated PBMCs, or DNA extracted from either of those sample types. A note on this clone: Its specific antigen is unknown. No clone much larger than this one lies a single base away; base qualities are absent.

The immunoSEQ Assay, a bias-controlled multiplex PCR, was used to amplify TCRbeta CDR3 regions from genomic DNA. On the study's bioinformatics: The number of nucleated cells in each sample was estimated from the amplification of reference gene primers within the assay. To quantify the absolute abundance of each unique TCRbeta CDR3 rearrangement, sequence reads were collapsed and filtered. For each sample, productive Simpson clonality was calculated as the square root of Simpson's diversity index across productive rearrangements. TCRdb took this table from immuneACCESS and kept in-frame rearrangements with V and J called. Such tables lack part of the clones; where checked against another copy, unresolved V genes explain under half of the gap, and the rest is unexplained. V, J and clone size derive from that table, while D and trimming were established from the DNA sequence. This sample gives 40,000 to 55,000 clones in total; roughly 83% of them show up just once. Of the sample, roughly 15% falls within the top ten clones.

The sample consisted of peripheral blood. The source is a human donor in a cohort sampled during active COVID-19.

The encoded CDR3 is CASTGSGPLLLNEQFF. The nucleotides read TGTGCCAGCACCGGCAGTGGGCCACTCTTGTTGAACGAGCAGTTCTTC. The chain joins TRBV27 to TRBJ2-1, with the D gene uncertain. Including the terminal cysteine and phenylalanine, the CDR3 comprises 16 residues. Only the CDR3 region is kept as DNA, spanning 48 bases read in frame from base 1. The germline ends are 26 bases apart after V is trimmed by 7 bases and J by 10 bases. CDR1 and CDR2 are read off the germline V gene (reference sequence) as MNHEY and SMNVEV.